A single sample is the source of the 3 T cell receptor beta chains below, sequenced in a study of resident and recirculating memory T cells in vitiligo (dated by TCRdb to 2017 to 2018). Receptors were amplified or captured by the immunoSEQ multiplex PCR assay. Imported from immuneACCESS, the table was reduced by TCRdb to in-frame sequences with V and J called. These copies leave out some clones; in studies compared against another copy, an unresolved V gene accounts for under half, and the cause of the remainder is not known. The table for this sample lists 40,000 to 45,000 clones; approximately 91% of them were counted only once. The ten largest make up about 4.5% of the sample. The sequenced sample consisted of blood. The receptors originated from a male donor with vitiligo.

V and J are TRBV2 and TRBJ2-2; D is possibly TRBD2 (5 bases). CDR3 length: 12 amino acids. V lost 8 bases and J lost 7, with 11 bases in between. CDR1 SNHLY and CDR2 FYNNEI come from the germline V gene. For the CDR3, the DNA is TGTGCCAGCGGCACGGGGAGCGGGGAGCTGTTTTTT. Its protein product is CASGTGSGELFF.

The genes are TRBV27 and TRBJ1-3, with unresolved D. The germline gives CDR1 MNHEY, CDR2 SMNVEV (reference sequence). The CDR3 extends over 12 amino acids. V lost 5 bases and J lost 3, with 5 bases in between. CDR3 region: CASSPGGNTIYF. As DNA, the CDR3 is TGTGCCAGCAGTCCGGGTGGAAACACCATATATTTT.

A note on this clone: The same CDR3 can be traced to other DNA sequences in this sample. This chain connects TRBV18 to TRBJ1-1; possibly TRBD1 for D (5 bases). CDR3 length equals 14 residues. With 2 bases removed from V and 4 bases from J, the gap between germline ends came to 11 bases. Germline assignment: CDR1 KGHSH and CDR2 LQKENI. CDR3 protein: CASSPNRGGTEAFF. CDR3 coding DNA: TGTGCCAGCTCACCAAACCGGGGGGGCACTGAAGCTTTCTTT.